A selection of T cell receptor beta chains follows, all from one sample in a study of Ad26.COV2.S vaccination and SARS-CoV-2 variants. Sequencing was performed with immunoSEQ multiplex PCR; in TCRdb, only in-frame clones are kept and a portion is missing. The repertoire consists of 200,000 to 300,000 clones, with 88% occurring once and the leading ten covering 9.5% to 12%. The sample in question was peripheral blood, obtained in a trial of Ad26.COV2.S vaccine versus placebo. Receptor source: a person between 18 and 65 years old who received the Ad26.COV2.S COVID-19 vaccine or a placebo. Both conserved end residues are part of each CDR3. The D gene is left open where the match is weak. Not all rows give a size; the values are once, few, many and, for expanded clones, a class.

CDR3aa	CDR3nt	abundance	d_gene	v_gene	j_gene
CASQFLQDPGNTIYF	TGTGCCAGTCAGTTCTTACAGGACCCTGGAAACACCATATATTTT	.	.	TRBV19	TRBJ1-3
CASKGGVGNQPQHF	TGTGCCAGCAAAGGAGGGGTTGGCAATCAGCCCCAGCATTTT	.	.	TRBV6-5	TRBJ1-5
CASSNQGNNSPLHF	TGTGCCAGTAGCAACCAGGGTAATAATTCACCCCTCCACTTT	once	.	TRBV19	TRBJ1-6
CASSSWSGRTSGTYEQYF	TGTGCCAGCAGCTCATGGAGCGGCCGGACTAGCGGTACCTACGAGCAGTACTTC	.	TRBD2	TRBV5-6	TRBJ2-7
CASSPSSRDTRNTIYF	TGTGCCAGCTCACCTTCCAGCCGGGACACTAGAAACACCATATATTTT	.	.	TRBV18	TRBJ1-3
CASSPRDRDTQYF	TGTGCCAGCAGTCCGCGGGACAGAGATACGCAGTATTTT	.	.	TRBV12-3/TRBV12-4	TRBJ2-3
CASSPSGQGEETQYF	TGTGCCAGCAGCCCCTCGGGACAGGGGGAAGAGACCCAGTACTTC	.	TRBD1	TRBV7-3	TRBJ2-5
CASSQVTGALSTEAFF	TGCGCCAGCAGCCAAGTAACAGGGGCCCTGAGCACTGAAGCTTTCTTT	.	TRBD1	TRBV4-3	TRBJ1-1
CAWSETGEAYGYTF	TGTGCCTGGAGTGAGACAGGGGAAGCCTATGGCTACACCTTC	.	TRBD1	TRBV30	TRBJ1-2
CASSLGRTGGQETQYF	TGTGCCAGCAGCTTGGGACGGACAGGGGGCCAAGAGACCCAGTACTTC	.	TRBD1	TRBV7-2	TRBJ2-5
CASSLGPFRGSSYNEQFF	TGTGCCAGCAGCTTAGGGCCCTTTCGTGGGAGCTCCTACAATGAGCAGTTCTTC	.	.	TRBV7-9	TRBJ2-1
CASSQRQGEAFF	TGCGCCAGCAGCCAACGACAGGGTGAAGCTTTCTTT	.	TRBD1	TRBV4-3	TRBJ1-1
CASSLVPTGSMNSPLHF	TGTGCCAGCAGCTTAGTGCCCACAGGGTCCATGAATTCACCCCTCCACTTT	.	.	TRBV7-2	TRBJ1-6
CAWGTARTEAFF	TGTGCCTGGGGGACAGCCCGGACTGAAGCTTTCTTT	.	TRBD1	TRBV30	TRBJ1-1
CASSIGGQGHEQFF	TGTGCCAGTAGTATAGGGGGACAGGGTCATGAGCAGTTCTTC	.	TRBD1	TRBV19	TRBJ2-1
CAARTGTGQPQHF	TGTGCCGCCCGGACAGGGACGGGTCAGCCCCAGCATTTT	.	TRBD1	TRBV30	TRBJ1-5
CASSLTSLQGREQFF	TGTGCCAGCAGCTTGACTAGCCTTCAAGGGAGGGAGCAGTTCTTC	.	TRBD2	TRBV7-6	TRBJ2-1
CASSPLRARPNYGYTF	TGTGCCAGCAGCCCCCTCCGGGCCAGGCCTAACTATGGCTACACCTTC	.	.	TRBV5-6	TRBJ1-2
CASSYSQNQPQHF	TGTGCCAGCAGTTACTCACAGAATCAGCCCCAGCATTTT	.	.	TRBV6-6	TRBJ1-5
CASSLYPDGNTGELFF	TGTGCCAGCAGTTTATACCCGGACGGCAACACCGGGGAGCTGTTTTTT	.	.	TRBV28	TRBJ2-2
CASTPRQGGANVLTF	TGTGCCAGCACCCCCCGGCAGGGGGGGGCCAACGTCCTGACTTTC	.	.	TRBV5-4	TRBJ2-6
CASTWDSNNSPLHF	TGTGCCAGTACTTGGGACAGTAATAATTCACCCCTCCACTTT	few	TRBD1	TRBV19	TRBJ1-6
CASSSFYGGMPEAFF	TGTGCCAGCAGCTCCTTTTACGGTGGTATGCCTGAAGCTTTCTTT	.	.	TRBV6-6	TRBJ1-1
CATSPRGRNQETQYF	TGTGCCACCTCCCCTAGAGGGCGGAATCAAGAGACCCAGTACTTC	.	.	TRBV19	TRBJ2-5
CASSRRSERRYEQYF	TGCGCCAGCAGCCGGAGATCTGAACGGCGATACGAGCAGTACTTC	.	.	TRBV4-1	TRBJ2-7
CASSLGTGQGPSHTF	TGTGCCAGCAGTTTGGGGACGGGACAGGGCCCTAGCCACACCTTC	.	TRBD1	TRBV28	TRBJ1-2
CSVGTANYGYTF	TGCAGCGTGGGGACGGCGAACTATGGCTACACCTTC	.	.	TRBV29-1	TRBJ1-2
CASSPRGGATLETQYF	TGTGCCAGCAGTCCCCGGGGGGGGGCGACCCTAGAGACCCAGTACTTC	.	TRBD2	TRBV28	TRBJ2-5
CASSLTGDMGEQYF	TGCGCCAGCAGCCTGACAGGGGACATGGGCGAGCAGTACTTC	.	TRBD1	TRBV5-1	TRBJ2-7